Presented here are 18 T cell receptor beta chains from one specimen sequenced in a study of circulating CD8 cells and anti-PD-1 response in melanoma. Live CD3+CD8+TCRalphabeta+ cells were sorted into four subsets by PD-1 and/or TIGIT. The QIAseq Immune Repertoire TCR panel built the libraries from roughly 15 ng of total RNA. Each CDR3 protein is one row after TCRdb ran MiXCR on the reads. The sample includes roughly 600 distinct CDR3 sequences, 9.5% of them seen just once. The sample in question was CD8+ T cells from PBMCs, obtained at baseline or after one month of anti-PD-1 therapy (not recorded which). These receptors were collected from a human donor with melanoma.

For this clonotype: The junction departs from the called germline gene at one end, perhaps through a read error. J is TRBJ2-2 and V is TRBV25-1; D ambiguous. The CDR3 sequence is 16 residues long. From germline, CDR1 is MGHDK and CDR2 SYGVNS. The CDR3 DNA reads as TGTGCCAGCAGGGCCGCAATTACAGAGAACACCGTGGAGCTGTTTTTT. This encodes CASRAAITENTVELFF.

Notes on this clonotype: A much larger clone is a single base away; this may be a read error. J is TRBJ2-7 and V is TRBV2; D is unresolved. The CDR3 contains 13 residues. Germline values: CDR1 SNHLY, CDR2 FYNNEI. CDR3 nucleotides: TGTGCCAGCAGACTGGGGTTATACTACGAGCGGTACTTC. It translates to CASRLGLYYERYF.

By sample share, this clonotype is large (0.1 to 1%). The CDR3 is CASSQEILTDTQYF. CDR3 DNA sequence: TGCGCCAGCAGCCAAGAGATCCTCACAGATACGCAGTATTTT. The rearrangement uses TRBV4-3 and TRBJ2-3; D ambiguous. Trimming left V 0 bases short and J 2 bases short, with 6 bases between. The germline gives CDR1 LGHNA, CDR2 YSLEER. CDR3 size: 14 residues.

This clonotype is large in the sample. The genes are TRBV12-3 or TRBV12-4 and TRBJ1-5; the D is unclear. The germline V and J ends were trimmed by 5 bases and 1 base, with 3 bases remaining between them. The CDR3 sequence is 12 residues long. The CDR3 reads CASSPSNQPQHF. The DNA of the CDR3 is TGTGCCAGCAGTCCCAGCAATCAGCCCCAGCATTTT.

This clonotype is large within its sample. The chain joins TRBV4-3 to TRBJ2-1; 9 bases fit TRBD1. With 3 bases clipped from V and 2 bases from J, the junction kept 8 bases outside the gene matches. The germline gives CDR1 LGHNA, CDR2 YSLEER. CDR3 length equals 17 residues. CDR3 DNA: TGCGCCAGCAGCCACCTTGACAGGGGGAGCCCCTACAATGAGCAGTTCTTC. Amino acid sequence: CASSHLDRGSPYNEQFF.

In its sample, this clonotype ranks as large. CDR3 nucleotides: TGTGCCACCAGTGATTTTAGCAGGGAAGCATCCGACCAAGAGACCCAGTACTTC. The encoded protein is CATSDFSREASDQETQYF. The chain recombines TRBV24-1 with TRBJ2-5, with D possibly being TRBD1 (5 bases). The germline gives CDR1 KGHDR, CDR2 SFDVKD. The CDR3 covers 18 residues. V lost 1 base and J lost 0, with 17 bases in between.

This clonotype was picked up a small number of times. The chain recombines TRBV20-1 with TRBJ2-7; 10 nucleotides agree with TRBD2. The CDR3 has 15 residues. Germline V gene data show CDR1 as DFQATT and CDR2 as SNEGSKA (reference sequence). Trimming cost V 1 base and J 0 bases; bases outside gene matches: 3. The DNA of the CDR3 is TGCAGTGCTAGAGCAGCGGGGGGGAGCTCCTACGAGCAGTACTTC. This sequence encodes CSARAAGGSSYEQYF.

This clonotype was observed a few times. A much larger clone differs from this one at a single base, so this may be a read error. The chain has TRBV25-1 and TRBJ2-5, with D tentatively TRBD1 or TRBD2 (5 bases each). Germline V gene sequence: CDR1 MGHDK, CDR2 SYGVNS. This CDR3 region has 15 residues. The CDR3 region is CASGDGTEYQETQYF. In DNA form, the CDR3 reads TGTGCCAGCGGTGACGGGACGGAGTACCAAGAGACCCAGTACTTC.

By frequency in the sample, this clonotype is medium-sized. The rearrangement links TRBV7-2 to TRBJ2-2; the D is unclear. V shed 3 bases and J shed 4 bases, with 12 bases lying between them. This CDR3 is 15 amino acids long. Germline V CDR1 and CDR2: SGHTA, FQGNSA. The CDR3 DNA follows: TGTGCCAGCAGCTTTTACCGGACGCCCACCGGGGAGCTGTTTTTT. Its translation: CASSFYRTPTGELFF.

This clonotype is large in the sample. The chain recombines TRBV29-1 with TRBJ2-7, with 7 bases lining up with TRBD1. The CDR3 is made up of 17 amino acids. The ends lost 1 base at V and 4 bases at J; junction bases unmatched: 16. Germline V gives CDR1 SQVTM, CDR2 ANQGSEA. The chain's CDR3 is CSVEGQGGFLVQYEQYF. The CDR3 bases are TGCAGCGTTGAAGGACAGGGCGGGTTCCTCGTGCAATACGAGCAGTACTTC.

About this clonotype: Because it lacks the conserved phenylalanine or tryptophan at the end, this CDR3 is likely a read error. The CDR3 is CSVELLFENTGELFY. The CDR3 DNA follows: TGCAGCGTTGAGCTTCTTTTCGAGAACACCGGGGAGCTGTTTTAT. The chain employs TRBV29-1 and TRBJ2-2; D uncertain. The CDR3 sequence is 15 residues long. Germline V lookup: CDR1 SQVTM, CDR2 ANQGSEA. The V end lost 3 bases, the J end lost 1 base, and 12 bases lay between the germline ends.

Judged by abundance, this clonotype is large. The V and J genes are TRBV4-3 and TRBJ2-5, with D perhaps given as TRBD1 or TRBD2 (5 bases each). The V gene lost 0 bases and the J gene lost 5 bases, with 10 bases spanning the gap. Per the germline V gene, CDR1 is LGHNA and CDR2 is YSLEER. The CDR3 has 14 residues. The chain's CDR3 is CASSQDTGRETQYF. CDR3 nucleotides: TGCGCCAGCAGCCAAGATACGGGGCGGGAGACCCAGTACTTC.

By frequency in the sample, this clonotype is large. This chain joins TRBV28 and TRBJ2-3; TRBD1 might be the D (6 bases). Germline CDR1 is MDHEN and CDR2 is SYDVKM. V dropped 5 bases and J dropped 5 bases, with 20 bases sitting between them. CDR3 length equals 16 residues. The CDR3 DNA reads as TGTGCCAGCAGTCGGGTTACAGGGTGGAATAAAGATACGCAGTATTTT. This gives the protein CASSRVTGWNKDTQYF. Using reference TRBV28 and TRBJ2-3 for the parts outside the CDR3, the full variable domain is DVKVTQSSRYLVKRTGEKVFLECVQDMDHENMFWYRQDPGLGLRLIYFSYDVKMKEKGDIPEGYSVSREKKERFSLILESASTNQTSMYLCASSRVTGWNKDTQYFGPGTRLTVL.

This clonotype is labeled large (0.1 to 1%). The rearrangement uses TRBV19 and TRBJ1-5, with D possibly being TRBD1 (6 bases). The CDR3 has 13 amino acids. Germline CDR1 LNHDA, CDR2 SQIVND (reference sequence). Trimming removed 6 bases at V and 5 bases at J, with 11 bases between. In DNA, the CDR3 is TGTGCCAGTAGAGCCGAGGGGGATCAGCCCCAGCATTTT. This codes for CASRAEGDQPQHF.

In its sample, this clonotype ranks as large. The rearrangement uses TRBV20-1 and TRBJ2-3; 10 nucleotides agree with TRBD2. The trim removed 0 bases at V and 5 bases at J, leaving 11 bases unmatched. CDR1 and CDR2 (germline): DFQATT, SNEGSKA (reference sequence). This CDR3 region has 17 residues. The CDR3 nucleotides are TGCAGTGCTAGAGATAGTACTAGCGGGGCGGCAGGAGATACGCAGTATTTT. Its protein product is CSARDSTSGAAGDTQYF.

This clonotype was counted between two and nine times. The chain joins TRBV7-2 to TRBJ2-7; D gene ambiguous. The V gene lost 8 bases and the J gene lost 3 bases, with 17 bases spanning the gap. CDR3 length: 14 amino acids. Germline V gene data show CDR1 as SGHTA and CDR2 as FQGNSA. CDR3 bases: TGTGCCAGCCCCTTTCTAACGGTTCTCTACGAGCAGTACTTC. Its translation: CASPFLTVLYEQYF. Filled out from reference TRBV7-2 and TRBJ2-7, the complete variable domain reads GAGVSQSPSNKVTEKGKDVELRCDPISGHTALYWYRQSLGQGLEFLIYFQGNSAPDKSGLPSDRFSAERTGGSVSTLTIQRTQQEDSAVYLCASPFLTVLYEQYFGPGTRLTVT.

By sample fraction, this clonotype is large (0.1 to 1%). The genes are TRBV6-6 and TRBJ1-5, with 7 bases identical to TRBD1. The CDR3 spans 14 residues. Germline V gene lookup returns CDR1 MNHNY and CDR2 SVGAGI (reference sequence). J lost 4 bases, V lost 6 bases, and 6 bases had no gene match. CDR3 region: CASRQGQTNQPQHF. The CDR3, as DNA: TGTGCCAGCAGACAGGGACAGACAAATCAGCCCCAGCATTTT.

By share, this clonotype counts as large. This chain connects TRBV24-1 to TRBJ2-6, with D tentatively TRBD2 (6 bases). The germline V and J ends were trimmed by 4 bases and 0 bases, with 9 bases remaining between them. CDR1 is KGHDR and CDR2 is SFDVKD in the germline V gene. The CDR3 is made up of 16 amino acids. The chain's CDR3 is CATSDRGTSGANVLTF. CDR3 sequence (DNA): TGTGCCACCAGTGACCGGGGGACCTCTGGGGCCAACGTCCTGACTTTC.